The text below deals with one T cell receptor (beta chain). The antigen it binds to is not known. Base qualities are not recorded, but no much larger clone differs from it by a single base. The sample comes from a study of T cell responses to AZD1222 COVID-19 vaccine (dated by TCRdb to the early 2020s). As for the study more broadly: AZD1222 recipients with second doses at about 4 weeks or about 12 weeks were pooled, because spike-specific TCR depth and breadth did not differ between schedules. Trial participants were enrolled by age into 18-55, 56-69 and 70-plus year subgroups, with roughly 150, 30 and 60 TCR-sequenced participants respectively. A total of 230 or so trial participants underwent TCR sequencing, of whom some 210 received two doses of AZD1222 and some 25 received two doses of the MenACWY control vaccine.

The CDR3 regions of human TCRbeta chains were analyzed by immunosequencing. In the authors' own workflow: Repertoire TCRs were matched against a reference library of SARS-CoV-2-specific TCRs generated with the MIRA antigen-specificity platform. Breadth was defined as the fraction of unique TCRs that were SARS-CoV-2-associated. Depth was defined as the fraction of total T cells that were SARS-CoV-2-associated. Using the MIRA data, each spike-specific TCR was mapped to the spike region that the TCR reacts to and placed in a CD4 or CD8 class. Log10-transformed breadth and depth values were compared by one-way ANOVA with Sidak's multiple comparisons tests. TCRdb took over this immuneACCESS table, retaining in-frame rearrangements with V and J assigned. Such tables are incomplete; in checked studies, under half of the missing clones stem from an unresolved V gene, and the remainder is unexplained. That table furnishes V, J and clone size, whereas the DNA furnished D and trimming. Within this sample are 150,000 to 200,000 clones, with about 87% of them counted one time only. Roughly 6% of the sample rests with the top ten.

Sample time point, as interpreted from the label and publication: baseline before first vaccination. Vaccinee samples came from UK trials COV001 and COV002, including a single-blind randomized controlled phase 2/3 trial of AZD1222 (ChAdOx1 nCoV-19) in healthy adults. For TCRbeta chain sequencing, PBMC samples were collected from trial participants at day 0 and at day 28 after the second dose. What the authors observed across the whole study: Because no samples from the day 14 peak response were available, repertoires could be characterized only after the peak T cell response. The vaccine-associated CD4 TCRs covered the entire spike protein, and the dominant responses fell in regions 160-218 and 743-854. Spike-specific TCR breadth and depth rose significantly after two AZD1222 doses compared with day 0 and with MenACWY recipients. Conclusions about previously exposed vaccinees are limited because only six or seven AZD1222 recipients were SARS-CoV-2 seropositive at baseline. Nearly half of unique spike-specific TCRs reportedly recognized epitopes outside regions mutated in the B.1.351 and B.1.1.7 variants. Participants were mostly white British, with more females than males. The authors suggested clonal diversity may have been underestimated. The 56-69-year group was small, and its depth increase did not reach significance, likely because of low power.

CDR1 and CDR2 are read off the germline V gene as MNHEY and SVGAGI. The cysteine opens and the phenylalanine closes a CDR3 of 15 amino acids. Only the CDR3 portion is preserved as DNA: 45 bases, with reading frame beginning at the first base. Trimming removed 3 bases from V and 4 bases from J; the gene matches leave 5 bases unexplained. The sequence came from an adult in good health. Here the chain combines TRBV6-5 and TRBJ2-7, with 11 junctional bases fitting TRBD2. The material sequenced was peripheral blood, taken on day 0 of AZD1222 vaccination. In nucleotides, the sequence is TGTGCCAGCAGTTATTCACTAGCGGGGGCTTACGAGCAGTACTTC. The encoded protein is CASSYSLAGAYEQYF.